Each of the 12 T cell receptor beta chains below was sequenced from the same sample in a study of blood T cell repertoires in COVID-19. TCRdb keeps only in-frame clones here, not all; method: immunoSEQ multiplex PCR. Of 85,000 to 95,000 clones listed, about nine tenths are singletons. Material for sequencing was peripheral blood. The receptors were sampled from a woman between 45 and 65 years old in a cohort sampled during active COVID-19.

The chain couples TRBV5-5 to TRBJ1-3; D perhaps matches TRBD1 (6 bases). The CDR3 extends over 14 amino acids. With 4 bases removed from V and 3 bases from J, the gap between germline ends came to 11 bases. Germline V gives CDR1 SGHKS, CDR2 YYEKEE (reference sequence). As DNA, the CDR3 is TGTGCCAGCAGCCCCGGGACATTTGGAAACACCATATATTTT. Encoded protein: CASSPGTFGNTIYF.

The chain uses TRBV6-5 and TRBJ2-7; TRBD1 is a possible D gene (6 bases). This CDR3 is built from 15 residues. CDR1 and CDR2 from the germline V gene are MNHEY and SVGAGI. V was pared by 5 bases and J by 3 bases, with 17 bases between. For the CDR3, the DNA is TGTGCCAGCAGTCAACCTCCGGGACACCTCTACGAGCAGTACTTC. This sequence encodes CASSQPPGHLYEQYF.

V and J are TRBV9 and TRBJ1-5; D might be TRBD1 (6 bases). The CDR3 totals 15 residues. V lost 3 bases and J 1 base, leaving 11 bases between the germline ends. Germline loops: CDR1 SGDLS, CDR2 YYNGEE. The CDR3 sequence: CASSETGTSNQPQHF. CDR3 nucleotides: TGTGCCAGCAGCGAGACCGGGACAAGCAATCAGCCCCAGCATTTT.

The rearrangement uses TRBV19 and TRBJ2-2; the match to TRBD1 covers 7 bases. CDR3 size: 16 residues. V dropped 7 bases and J dropped 2; count of bases not matched to a gene: 10. CDR1 and CDR2 from the germline V gene are LNHDA and SQIVND (reference sequence). The CDR3 spells CASKKGAILNTGELFF. CDR3 coding DNA: TGTGCCAGTAAGAAGGGGGCCATCTTAAACACCGGGGAGCTGTTTTTT.

The sample holds one count of this clone. The chain carries TRBV28 and TRBJ1-5; D may be TRBD1 (5 bases). V was clipped by 1 base and J by 7 bases, with 17 bases between them. The CDR3 spans 16 residues. CDR1 MDHEN and CDR2 SYDVKM come from the germline V gene. The CDR3 bases are TGTGCCAGCAGTTTATCCTTCAGGGAATTCCCCCAGCCCCAGCATTTT. Protein product: CASSLSFREFPQPQHF.

This rearrangement joins TRBV10-1 to TRBJ1-2; a weak D match, TRBD1 (6 bases). This CDR3 has 15 amino acids. Germline V gene sequence: CDR1 WNHNN, CDR2 SYGVQD (reference sequence). V dropped 4 bases and J dropped 7 bases, with 19 bases sitting between them. Here the CDR3 reads CASSAEGKGGCGYTF. CDR3 nucleotides: TGCGCCAGCAGTGCAGAGGGGAAGGGGGGGTGTGGCTACACCTTC.

The J gene is TRBJ1-1, the V gene TRBV7-9; D gene uncertain. Germline V gene sequence: CDR1 SEHNR, CDR2 FQNEAQ (reference sequence). The CDR3 sequence is 16 residues long. Trimming pared 1 base from V and 1 base from J, leaving 13 bases between. The CDR3 DNA reads as TGTGCCAGCAGCTTAGTTGTCGGGAAAACGAACACTGAAGCTTTCTTT. This codes for CASSLVVGKTNTEAFF.

V usage is TRBV7-2 and J usage is TRBJ2-2, with D perhaps TRBD2 (6 bases). CDR1 SGHTA and CDR2 FQGNSA come from the germline V gene. The CDR3 runs to 16 residues. V was pared by 1 base and J by 4 bases, with 13 bases between. CDR3 protein: CASSLVSGLGTGELFF. In nucleotides, the CDR3 is TGTGCCAGCAGCTTAGTGAGCGGGCTGGGCACCGGGGAGCTGTTTTTT.

V usage is TRBV2 and J usage is TRBJ2-5; 8 bases agree with TRBD1. The CDR3 is 17 amino acids. The V gene's germline CDR1 is SNHLY and CDR2 FYNNEI. The V and J ends lost 3 bases and 4 bases, in that order; junction bases with no gene match: 13. DNA of the CDR3: TGTGCCAGCAGTGATCGCAGGGGGCTTGGAGGGGGAGAGACCCAGTACTTC. Protein: CASSDRRGLGGGETQYF.

The count of this clone is one. The V gene is TRBV7-9, the J gene TRBJ1-3; TRBD1 agrees at 10 bases. V trimming: 4 bases; J trimming: 4 bases; junction bases outside the gene matches: 10. CDR1 is SEHNR, CDR2 FQNEAQ, per germline (reference sequence). The CDR3 contains 17 residues. CDR3 nucleotide sequence: TGTGCCAGCAGCTATATCCTGACAGGGGGCCCAGGAAACACCATATATTTT. Encoded protein: CASSYILTGGPGNTIYF.

The chain has TRBV7-9 and TRBJ2-6; possible D gene TRBD2, 6 bases. The CDR3 is 17 residues long. Germline CDR1 reads SEHNR; CDR2 reads FQNEAQ (reference sequence). Deletions cut 1 base from V and 0 bases from J, with 10 bases between. The CDR3 DNA reads as TGTGCCAGCAGCTTAGGGTCGGGAGACTCTGGGGCCAACGTCCTGACTTTC. It encodes CASSLGSGDSGANVLTF.

The rearrangement uses TRBV5-4 and TRBJ2-7; TRBD1 matches 7 bases. Germline loops: CDR1 SGHNT, CDR2 YYREEE (reference sequence). The CDR3 is 15 residues long. J was trimmed by 4 bases and V by 4 bases; bases with no gene match: 11. CDR3 bases: TGTGCCAGCAGCGTGCCGGGACAGAGCTATTACGAGCAGTACTTC. This codes for CASSVPGQSYYEQYF.